What follows is one TCR beta chain and its context. Its antigen is currently unknown. These data belong to a study of post-analysis software for immune sequencing data. The V and J ends lost 5 bases and 3 bases respectively, with 14 bases between them. The germline V gene has CDR1 SGHAT and CDR2 FQNNGV. This CDR3 contains 15 residues. Unique molecular identifiers were built into the TCR beta cDNA libraries. TCRdb reprocessed the PCR reads with MiXCR, giving one entry per CDR3 protein. The sample carries 650,000 to 900,000 distinct CDR3 sequences, about 45% recorded once. Findings of the study overall: Four or five TRBV segments were more frequent in patients than controls; TRBV5-6, TRBV5-1 and TRBV20-1 belonged to this group.

Sequencing input: blood. The receptor was isolated from a girl aged 10 to 17 with multiple sclerosis. The chain employs TRBV11-2 and TRBJ2-1; TRBD1 or TRBD2 may be the D gene (5 bases each). The CDR3 sequence: CASSTGPQNYNEQFF. DNA of the CDR3: TGTGCCAGCAGCACGGGGCCCCAAAACTACAATGAGCAGTTCTTC.